Listed below are T cell receptor beta chains from one sample, sequenced in a study of T cell repertoires in cytomegalovirus infection. TCRdb re-analysed the reads in MiXCR, keeping a single row per CDR3 protein. The data contain 250,000 or so distinct CDR3 sequences, roughly 12% of them singletons. Sequenced input: PBMCs. The receptors derive from a human donor in good health (CMV status not recorded). Some clones in this sample may be carry-over from other donors' samples. Both conserved end residues are part of each CDR3. The order of the fields is D gene, J gene, CDR3 length, clone size, V gene, CDR3 protein, CDR3 DNA. D genes are given only for firm matches. Where a row states a size, it is once, few, many or the class of an expanded clone; other rows omit it.

NA TRBJ2-1 15 many TRBV20-1 CSAAPGTRQGNEQFF TGCAGTGCAGCCCCCGGGACTAGACAGGGTAATGAGCAGTTCTTC
TRBD1 TRBJ2-1 16 many TRBV28 CASSLGKDRDDNEQFF TGTGCCAGCAGTTTAGGCAAGGACAGGGATGACAATGAGCAGTTCTTC
NA TRBJ2-3 16 many TRBV5-1 CASSPVAGGGTDTQYF TGCGCCAGCAGCCCCGTGGCTGGGGGTGGCACAGATACGCAGTATTTT
NA TRBJ1-5 17 NA TRBV5-1 CASSLRLNGESNQPQHF TGCGCCAGCAGCTTGAGACTTAACGGGGAGAGCAATCAGCCCCAGCATTTT
NA TRBJ2-1 14 many TRBV7-9 CASSFELLANEQFF TGTGCCAGCAGCTTCGAACTCCTGGCCAATGAGCAGTTCTTC
TRBD2 TRBJ2-7 15 few TRBV5-6 CASSFSGRAMYEQYF TGTGCCAGCAGCTTCAGCGGGAGGGCCATGTACGAGCAGTACTTC
NA TRBJ1-1 12 few TRBV10-3 CAISRGQAEAFF TGTGCCATCAGCCGGGGGCAGGCAGAAGCTTTCTTT
NA TRBJ1-4 11 few TRBV29-1 CSVEVNEKLFF TGCAGCGTGGAGGTTAATGAAAAACTGTTTTTT
TRBD1 TRBJ2-1 12 NA TRBV12-3/TRBV12-4 CASSNKPGQSFF TGTGCCAGCAGCAATAAACCGGGACAGTCGTTCTTC
NA TRBJ1-2 11 NA TRBV29-1 CSVDREYGYTF TGCAGCGTTGACAGGGAGTATGGCTACACCTTC
NA TRBJ2-7 14 many TRBV27 CASSSRAASYEQYF TGTGCCAGCAGTTCCCGTGCAGCTTCCTACGAGCAGTACTTC
TRBD2 TRBJ2-7 16 NA TRBV7-9 CASSFSSGGVRNEQYF TGTGCCAGCAGCTTTTCTAGCGGGGGGGTGAGGAACGAGCAGTACTTC
NA TRBJ1-1 13 many TRBV19 CASSTRANTEAFF TGTGCCAGTAGTACCAGGGCGAACACTGAAGCTTTCTTT
NA TRBJ2-1 14 many TRBV3-1 CASMGQSSYNEQFF TGTGCCAGCATGGGTCAAAGCTCCTACAATGAGCAGTTCTTC
TRBD2 TRBJ2-7 15 NA TRBV20-1 CSARKGTSGGYEQYF TGCAGTGCTAGGAAGGGGACTAGCGGGGGCTACGAGCAGTACTTC
NA TRBJ1-2 15 few TRBV19 CASSLGQTLNYGYTF TGTGCCAGTAGTCTCGGACAGACTCTTAACTATGGCTACACCTTC
TRBD1 TRBJ1-5 16 NA TRBV19 CASTQGGRGGNQPQHF TGTGCCAGTACCCAGGGGGGGCGTGGGGGCAATCAGCCCCAGCATTTT
NA TRBJ1-2 12 many TRBV28 CASYHSVYGYTF TGTGCCAGCTACCACTCAGTCTATGGCTACACCTTC
TRBD2 TRBJ2-3 16 many TRBV7-2 CASSLRPSGGPDTQYF TGTGCCAGCAGCTTGAGGCCTAGCGGGGGTCCAGATACGCAGTATTTT
TRBD1 TRBJ2-2 16 few TRBV7-9 CASHRGTASNTGELFF TGTGCCAGCCATAGGGGGACAGCTTCGAACACCGGGGAGCTGTTTTTT
NA TRBJ2-1 14 many TRBV11-2 CASSLGGVENEQFF TGTGCCAGCAGCTTAGGGGGGGTGGAAAATGAGCAGTTCTTC
TRBD2 TRBJ2-5 14 few TRBV28 CASSPGTSGATQYF TGTGCCAGCAGTCCCGGGACTAGCGGGGCGACCCAGTACTTC
NA TRBJ1-4 14 many TRBV25-1 CASSEWTSNEKLFF TGTGCCAGCAGTGAATGGACATCTAATGAAAAACTGTTTTTT
NA TRBJ1-6 15 many TRBV7-2 CASSSYRVENSPLHF TGTGCCAGCAGTTCCTACAGGGTGGAGAATTCACCCCTCCACTTT
NA TRBJ2-7 14 NA TRBV7-8 CASSSQGLAYEQYF TGTGCCAGCAGCAGCCAGGGTCTCGCCTACGAGCAGTACTTC
NA TRBJ1-2 14 NA TRBV4-3 CASSQDRSGYGYTF TGCGCCAGCAGCCAAGATAGGTCAGGCTATGGCTACACCTTC
NA TRBJ2-7 16 NA TRBV5-4 CASSPSTGTFIYEQYF TGTGCCAGCAGCCCCTCGACCGGGACATTCATCTACGAGCAGTACTTC
TRBD2 TRBJ2-3 13 many TRBV20-1 CSAGERGGDTQYF TGCAGTGCTGGGGAGCGGGGGGGAGATACGCAGTATTTT